The present TCR beta chain was sequenced within a study of blood T cell repertoires in COVID-19. Study in general: The cDNA or gDNA used as material had been derived from T cells, B-cell-depleted T cells, or PBMCs.

J gave up 8 bases and V 1 base, and 6 bases lay outside the gene matches. The CDR3 totals 14 residues. Germline lookup yields CDR1 LGHDT and CDR2 YNNKEL (reference sequence). Some clones are missing from TCRdb's copy, which holds only in-frame ones; the method was immunoSEQ multiplex PCR. The sample contains about 220,000 clones, approximately 85% of which appear only once. Sequencing used peripheral blood. The receptor's source is a woman in her sixties or seventies with COVID-19, enrolled during active disease. V and J are TRBV3-1 (or the pseudogene TRBV3-2) and TRBJ1-2; TRBD1 agrees at 8 bases. The CDR3 protein is CASSQVTGEEGYTF. For the CDR3, the DNA is TGTGCCAGCAGCCAAGTGACAGGGGAGGAAGGCTACACCTTC.